The entry below describes one TCR beta chain. The sample originates from a study of T cell repertoires in ileal Crohn's disease. Described time point: neoterminal ileum biopsy at postoperative endoscopy, about 6 months after surgery. Per the germline V gene, CDR1 is GTSNPN and CDR2 is SVGIG (reference sequence). V lost 3 bases, J lost 3 bases, and 12 bases lay in between. The CDR3 loop spans 14 amino acids. TCRdb's table, derived via immunoSEQ multiplex PCR, lists solely in-frame clones and lacks some. Of roughly 60,000 clones detected, 85% to 90% appear once; the ten largest clones hold roughly 2%. The source material was ileal tissue. The receptor was derived from an adult with Crohn's disease. The gene calls are TRBV30 and TRBJ1-5, with TRBD1 as a possible D gene (6 bases). CDR3 nucleotide sequence: TGTGCCTGGAGGCAGGGGTCTGACAATCAGCCCCAGCATTTT. Translated: CAWRQGSDNQPQHF.